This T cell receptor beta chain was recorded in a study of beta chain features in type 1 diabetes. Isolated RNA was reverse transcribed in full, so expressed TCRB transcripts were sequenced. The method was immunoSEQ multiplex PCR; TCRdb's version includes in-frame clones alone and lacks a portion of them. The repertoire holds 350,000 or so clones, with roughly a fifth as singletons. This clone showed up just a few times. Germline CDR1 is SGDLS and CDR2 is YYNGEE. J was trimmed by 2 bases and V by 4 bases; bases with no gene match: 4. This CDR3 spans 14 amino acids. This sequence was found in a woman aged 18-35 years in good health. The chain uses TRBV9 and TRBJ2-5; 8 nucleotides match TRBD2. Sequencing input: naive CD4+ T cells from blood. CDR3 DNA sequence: TGTGCCAGCAGCTCCACTAGCGGACAAGAGACCCAGTACTTC. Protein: CASSSTSGQETQYF. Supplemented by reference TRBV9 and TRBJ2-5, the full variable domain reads DSGVTQTPKHLITATGQRVTLRCSPRSGDLSVYWYQQSLDQGLQFLIQYYNGEERAKGNILERFSAQQFPDLHSELNLSSLELGDSALYFCASSSTSGQETQYFGPGTRLLVL.